This T cell receptor (beta chain) came from a study of T cell responses to AZD1222 COVID-19 vaccine. The repertoire was sequenced with immunoSEQ multiplex PCR; TCRdb's copy has only in-frame clones and lacks some. The table includes some 150,000 clones, around nine tenths detected once. The CDR3 has 15 amino acids. The V gene lost 1 base and the J gene lost 1 base, with 11 bases spanning the gap. CDR1 and CDR2 from the germline V gene are SGHAT and FQNNGV. In this sample, this clone turned up once. What it recognizes is unknown. Overall study findings and caveats: Spike as a whole was targeted by vaccine-associated CD4 TCRs, dominant at 160-218 and 743-854. AZD1222 recipients seropositive at baseline numbered only 5 to 7.

Sequencing used peripheral blood, obtained on day 0 of AZD1222 vaccination. The chain recombines TRBV11-2 with TRBJ2-7; no firm D call. The TCR sequence derives from an adult in good health. The CDR3 bases are TGTGCCAGCAGCTTAGGCAGCGTGGGGTCCTACGAGCAGTACTTC. Translation gives CASSLGSVGSYEQYF.